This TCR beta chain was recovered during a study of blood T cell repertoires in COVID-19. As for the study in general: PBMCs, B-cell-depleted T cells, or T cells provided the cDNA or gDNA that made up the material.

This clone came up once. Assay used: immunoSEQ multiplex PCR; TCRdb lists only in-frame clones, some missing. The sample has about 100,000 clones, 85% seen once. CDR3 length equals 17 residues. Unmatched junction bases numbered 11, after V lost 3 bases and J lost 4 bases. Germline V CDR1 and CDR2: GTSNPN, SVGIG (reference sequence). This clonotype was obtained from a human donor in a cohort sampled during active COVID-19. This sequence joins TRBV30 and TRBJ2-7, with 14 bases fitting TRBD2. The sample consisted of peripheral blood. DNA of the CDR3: TGTGCCTGGAGAAGGGGGACTAGCGGGAGTCGTCCTTACGAGCAGTACTTC. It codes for CAWRRGTSGSRPYEQYF. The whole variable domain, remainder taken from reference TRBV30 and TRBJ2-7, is SQTIHQWPATLVQPVGSPLSLECTVEGTSNPNLYWYRQAAGRGLQLLFYSVGIGQISSEVPQNLSASRPQDRQFILSSKKLLLSDSGFYLCAWRRGTSGSRPYEQYFGPGTRLTVT.